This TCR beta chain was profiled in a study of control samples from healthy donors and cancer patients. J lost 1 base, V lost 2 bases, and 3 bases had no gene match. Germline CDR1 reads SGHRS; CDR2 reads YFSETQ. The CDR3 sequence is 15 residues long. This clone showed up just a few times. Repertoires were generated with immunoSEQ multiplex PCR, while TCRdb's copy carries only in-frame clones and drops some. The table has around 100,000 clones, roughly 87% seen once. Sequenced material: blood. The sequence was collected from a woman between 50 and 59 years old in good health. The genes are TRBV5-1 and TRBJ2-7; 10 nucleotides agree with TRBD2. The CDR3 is CASSFNSGGSYEQYF. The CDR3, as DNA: TGCGCCAGCAGCTTCAATAGCGGGGGGTCCTACGAGCAGTACTTC.